This note documents a single T cell receptor beta chain sequence. Its target is not known. Generated by immunoSEQ multiplex PCR, the TCRdb table keeps only in-frame clones and is missing some. The profile covers tens of thousands of clones, with approximately 90% appearing a single time and 15% to 20% taken by the ten largest. Germline V CDR1 and CDR2: LGHNA, YNFKEQ. CDR3 length: 16 residues. With V trimmed by 0 bases and J by 3 bases, 4 bases remained unmatched. This sample is part of a study of T cell responses to AZD1222 COVID-19 vaccine. The study, taken as a whole, reports: Without day 14 samples, only post-peak T cell repertoires were studied. It should be noted that donors were predominantly white British and more often female, and clonal diversity was possibly underestimated. Baseline antibody screening turned up just six or seven seropositive AZD1222 recipients.

The chain is built from TRBV4-2 and TRBJ2-3, with 9 nucleotides matching TRBD2. The origin of this receptor is an adult in good health. The specimen comprised peripheral blood, sampled on day 0 of AZD1222 vaccination. Here the CDR3 reads CASSQEGAGGTDTQYF. The CDR3 DNA reads TGTGCCAGCAGCCAAGAAGGGGCGGGAGGGACAGATACGCAGTATTTT.